This record covers a single T cell receptor (beta chain). Its target antigen remains unknown. A read error may produce the germline difference seen at one junction end. Additional DNA sequences in this sample encode the identical CDR3. Healthy HIV-negative adults with no recently reported acute infections or vaccinations were included as donors. Every donor was a Caucasian adult residing in Nashville, Tennessee, USA. CD4+ T cells were enriched by magnetic negative selection, after which naive cells were positively selected on CD45RA and the negative fraction was taken as the memory subset. Blood was obtained by leukapheresis, after which PBMCs were separated by Ficoll-Histopaque density gradient centrifugation and cryopreserved in liquid nitrogen vapor phase. Purity and quantity of every magnetically sorted T cell population were checked by analytical flow cytometry. From each sorted fraction, genomic DNA was isolated and quantified by UV absorbance on a Nanodrop 2000c.

The germline V gene supplies CDR1 SGHTA and CDR2 FQGNSA. The CDR3 goes from the cysteine to the phenylalanine over 14 residues. The sequence is cut down to CDR3 DNA, 42 bases in frame from base 1. This sample was included in a study of shared clonotypes between healthy human individuals (TCRdb year 2020). Looking at the study overall: The cohort comprised a couple of women and a few men aged 18 to 49 years. Different laboratories and diverse techniques were used to prepare libraries and sequence TCR repertoires, to increase sequencing depth and limit assay-specific biases. The study deeply sequenced blood TCR repertoires of five healthy adults to estimate repertoire size and the extent of clonotype sharing between individuals. For each donor, CD4 naive and CD4 memory were each given three plates, CD8 naive was given two plates, and CD8 memory was given one plate. Each donor's leukapheresis produced roughly between roughly 0.94 and 9.5 billion PBMCs.

Using the deep immunoSEQ assay, TCR CDR3 regions were amplified from genomic DNA by multiplex PCR. Extracted genomic DNA from each cell subset was spread evenly across all wells of several immunoSEQ 96-well plates, with each plate serving as a replicate. For sorted subsets, around 200 ng genomic DNA, equal to 30,000 or so T cell genomes, was loaded into each replicate PCR. The purified libraries were quantified using a Qubit 3.0 fluorometer, sized with a Bioanalyzer 2100, and then quantified again using the KAPA Library Quantification kit. Every immunoSEQ 96-well plate was sequenced on a separate single-read 150-cycle Illumina NextSeq 550 flow cell. Per the authors' processing: The immunoSEQ output contained only junctional sequences without quality scores, so filtering could not match that applied to full-length reads. Sequences were annotated with PyIR, a Python wrapper for IgBLAST v1.9, and V/J genes and CDR3 were assigned using IMGT germline references. Reads were removed for weak V/J assignments (E-value above 1e-6), missing CDR3, stop codons, out-of-frame junctions, or ambiguous translated residues. V3J clonotypes were defined by identical inferred V gene, J gene, and CDR3 amino acid sequence. Percentage overlap between repertoires was computed as shared unique clonotypes divided by the size of the smaller repertoire. Richness of each repertoire was evaluated using RTK rarefaction, the Chao1 estimator, and Recon v2.1 estimates of unobserved clonotypes. Generation probabilities for all TCRbeta clonotypes obtained by the gDNA method from a handful of donors were computed using OLGA. Drawn from immuneACCESS, this table holds only the in-frame rearrangements with V and J called that TCRdb kept. Clones are partly lost; checked studies trace under half to an unresolved V gene and leave the rest unexplained. Clone size and V and J calls were adopted from that table, with D and trimming inferred from the DNA. The sample contains about 1.4 million clones, around 97% of them found a single time. The ten biggest clones cover about 1.2% of the sample.

Results and caveats for the whole study, not just this receptor: Because the study included a small number of donors, the genetic and exposure-history diversity represented was limited. Sampling was restricted to blood, and TCR repertoires in tissues likely differ from the TCR repertoires found in blood. About 5% of naive CD4, roughly 3.5% of naive CD8, about 2.4% of memory CD4, and 0.35% to 0.5% of memory CD8 clonotypes were shared across a few donors. Clonotypes shared by all four sorted-subset donors showed higher generation probabilities than non-shared clonotypes. Pairwise subsampling led to the expectation that sequencing depth would affect the degree of clonotype sharing among donors. Naive subsets generally had larger estimated clonotype richness than memory subsets did. Even with the large sequencing depth, rarefaction of the sorted-subset datasets indicated that sequencing was incomplete.

The rearrangement joined TRBV7-2 to TRBJ2-3; 11 bases in the junction line up with TRBD2. This clonotype originated in a man aged 30 to 39 in good health. Sequencing was performed on naive CD4+ T cells sorted from blood. Interpreted using the paper, the cell subset or site label stands for: CD45RA+ positively selected. The DNA reads TGTGCCAGCAGTTTAGCGGGAGGGTCAGATACGCAGTATTTT. Its coded protein is CASSLAGGSDTQYF.